This T cell receptor beta chain is drawn from a study of response to subunit inactivated influenza vaccine. The study's findings and limits: With each seasonal influenza vaccination, the authors suggested, few new T cells are recruited.

This clonotype was found many times. Its antigen is as yet unknown. Germline V gene sequence: CDR1 SQVTM, CDR2 ANQGSEA. The CDR3 runs 15 residues. Unmatched junction bases numbered 16, after V lost 7 bases and J lost 9 bases. TCRdb re-analysed the RT-PCR reads in MiXCR, keeping a single row per CDR3 protein. The profile shows around 850,000 distinct CDR3 sequences, 18% of them singletons. The chain recombines TRBV29-1 with TRBJ2-4; TRBD1 matches at 9 bases. Here the sequenced sample was PBMCs from blood, taken more than 4 days after vaccination. This sequence originates from a man over 45 who received an inactivated influenza vaccine. CDR3 sequence (DNA): TGCAGCGCGGCGGCGGGACAGGGTAGGGGGGGCATTCAGTACTTC. It translates to CSAAAGQGRGGIQYF.